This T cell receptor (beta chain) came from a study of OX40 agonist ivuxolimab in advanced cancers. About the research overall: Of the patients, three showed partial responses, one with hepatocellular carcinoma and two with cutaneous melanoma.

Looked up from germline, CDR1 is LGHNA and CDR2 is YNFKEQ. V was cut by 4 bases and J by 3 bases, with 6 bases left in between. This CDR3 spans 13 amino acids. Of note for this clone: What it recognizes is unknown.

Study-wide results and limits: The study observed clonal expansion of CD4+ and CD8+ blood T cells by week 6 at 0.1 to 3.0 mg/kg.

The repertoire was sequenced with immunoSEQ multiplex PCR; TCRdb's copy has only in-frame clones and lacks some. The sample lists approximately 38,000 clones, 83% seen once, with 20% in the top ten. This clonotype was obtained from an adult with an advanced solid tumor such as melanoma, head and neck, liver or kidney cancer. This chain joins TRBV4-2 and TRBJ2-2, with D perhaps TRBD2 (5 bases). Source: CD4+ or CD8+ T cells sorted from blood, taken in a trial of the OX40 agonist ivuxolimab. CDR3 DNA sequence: TGTGCCAGCAGCCGGCGGGACACCGGGGAGCTGTTTTTT. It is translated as CASSRRDTGELFF.